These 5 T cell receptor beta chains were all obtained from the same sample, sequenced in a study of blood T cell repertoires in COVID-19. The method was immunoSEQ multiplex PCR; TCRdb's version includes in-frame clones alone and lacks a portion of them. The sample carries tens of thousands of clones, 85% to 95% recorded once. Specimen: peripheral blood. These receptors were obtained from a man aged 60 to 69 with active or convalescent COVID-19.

The CDR3: CASSQGVRNGYTF. In DNA form, the CDR3 reads TGTGCCAGCAGCCAGGGGGTTAGGAATGGCTACACCTTC. The rearrangement joins TRBV6-5 to TRBJ1-2, with 7 bases identical to TRBD1. V lost 6 bases to trimming and J lost 6 bases; unmatched junction nucleotides: 7. Looked up from germline, CDR1 is MNHEY and CDR2 is SVGAGI. The CDR3 totals 13 residues.

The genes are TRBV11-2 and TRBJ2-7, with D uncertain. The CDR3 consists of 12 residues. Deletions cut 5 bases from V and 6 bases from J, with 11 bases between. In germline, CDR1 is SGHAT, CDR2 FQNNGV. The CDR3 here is CASSPYYGEQYF. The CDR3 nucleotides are TGTGCCAGCAGCCCCTACTACGGCGAGCAGTACTTC.

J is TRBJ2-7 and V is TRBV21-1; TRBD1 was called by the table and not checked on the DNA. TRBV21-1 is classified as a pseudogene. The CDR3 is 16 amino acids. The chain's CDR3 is CASSKNKGRGPYEQYF. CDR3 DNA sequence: TGTGCCAGCAGCAAAAACAAGGGCAGGGGGCCCTACGAGCAGTACTTC.

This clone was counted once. The CDR3: CASSQGQGWSPLHF. CDR3 nucleotides: TGTGCCAGCAGCCAGGGACAGGGGTGGTCACCCCTCCACTTT. The chain has TRBV4-2 and TRBJ1-6; TRBD1 aligns across 10 bases. V was clipped by 3 bases and J by 10 bases; unmatched bases: 3. This CDR3 has 14 amino acids. Germline lookup yields CDR1 LGHNA and CDR2 YNFKEQ.

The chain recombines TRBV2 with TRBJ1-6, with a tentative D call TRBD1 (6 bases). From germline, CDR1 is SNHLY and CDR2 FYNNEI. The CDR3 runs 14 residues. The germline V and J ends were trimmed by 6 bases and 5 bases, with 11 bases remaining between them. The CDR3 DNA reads TGTGCCAGCAGGGACGACAGGAATAATTCACCCCTCCACTTT. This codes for CASRDDRNNSPLHF.